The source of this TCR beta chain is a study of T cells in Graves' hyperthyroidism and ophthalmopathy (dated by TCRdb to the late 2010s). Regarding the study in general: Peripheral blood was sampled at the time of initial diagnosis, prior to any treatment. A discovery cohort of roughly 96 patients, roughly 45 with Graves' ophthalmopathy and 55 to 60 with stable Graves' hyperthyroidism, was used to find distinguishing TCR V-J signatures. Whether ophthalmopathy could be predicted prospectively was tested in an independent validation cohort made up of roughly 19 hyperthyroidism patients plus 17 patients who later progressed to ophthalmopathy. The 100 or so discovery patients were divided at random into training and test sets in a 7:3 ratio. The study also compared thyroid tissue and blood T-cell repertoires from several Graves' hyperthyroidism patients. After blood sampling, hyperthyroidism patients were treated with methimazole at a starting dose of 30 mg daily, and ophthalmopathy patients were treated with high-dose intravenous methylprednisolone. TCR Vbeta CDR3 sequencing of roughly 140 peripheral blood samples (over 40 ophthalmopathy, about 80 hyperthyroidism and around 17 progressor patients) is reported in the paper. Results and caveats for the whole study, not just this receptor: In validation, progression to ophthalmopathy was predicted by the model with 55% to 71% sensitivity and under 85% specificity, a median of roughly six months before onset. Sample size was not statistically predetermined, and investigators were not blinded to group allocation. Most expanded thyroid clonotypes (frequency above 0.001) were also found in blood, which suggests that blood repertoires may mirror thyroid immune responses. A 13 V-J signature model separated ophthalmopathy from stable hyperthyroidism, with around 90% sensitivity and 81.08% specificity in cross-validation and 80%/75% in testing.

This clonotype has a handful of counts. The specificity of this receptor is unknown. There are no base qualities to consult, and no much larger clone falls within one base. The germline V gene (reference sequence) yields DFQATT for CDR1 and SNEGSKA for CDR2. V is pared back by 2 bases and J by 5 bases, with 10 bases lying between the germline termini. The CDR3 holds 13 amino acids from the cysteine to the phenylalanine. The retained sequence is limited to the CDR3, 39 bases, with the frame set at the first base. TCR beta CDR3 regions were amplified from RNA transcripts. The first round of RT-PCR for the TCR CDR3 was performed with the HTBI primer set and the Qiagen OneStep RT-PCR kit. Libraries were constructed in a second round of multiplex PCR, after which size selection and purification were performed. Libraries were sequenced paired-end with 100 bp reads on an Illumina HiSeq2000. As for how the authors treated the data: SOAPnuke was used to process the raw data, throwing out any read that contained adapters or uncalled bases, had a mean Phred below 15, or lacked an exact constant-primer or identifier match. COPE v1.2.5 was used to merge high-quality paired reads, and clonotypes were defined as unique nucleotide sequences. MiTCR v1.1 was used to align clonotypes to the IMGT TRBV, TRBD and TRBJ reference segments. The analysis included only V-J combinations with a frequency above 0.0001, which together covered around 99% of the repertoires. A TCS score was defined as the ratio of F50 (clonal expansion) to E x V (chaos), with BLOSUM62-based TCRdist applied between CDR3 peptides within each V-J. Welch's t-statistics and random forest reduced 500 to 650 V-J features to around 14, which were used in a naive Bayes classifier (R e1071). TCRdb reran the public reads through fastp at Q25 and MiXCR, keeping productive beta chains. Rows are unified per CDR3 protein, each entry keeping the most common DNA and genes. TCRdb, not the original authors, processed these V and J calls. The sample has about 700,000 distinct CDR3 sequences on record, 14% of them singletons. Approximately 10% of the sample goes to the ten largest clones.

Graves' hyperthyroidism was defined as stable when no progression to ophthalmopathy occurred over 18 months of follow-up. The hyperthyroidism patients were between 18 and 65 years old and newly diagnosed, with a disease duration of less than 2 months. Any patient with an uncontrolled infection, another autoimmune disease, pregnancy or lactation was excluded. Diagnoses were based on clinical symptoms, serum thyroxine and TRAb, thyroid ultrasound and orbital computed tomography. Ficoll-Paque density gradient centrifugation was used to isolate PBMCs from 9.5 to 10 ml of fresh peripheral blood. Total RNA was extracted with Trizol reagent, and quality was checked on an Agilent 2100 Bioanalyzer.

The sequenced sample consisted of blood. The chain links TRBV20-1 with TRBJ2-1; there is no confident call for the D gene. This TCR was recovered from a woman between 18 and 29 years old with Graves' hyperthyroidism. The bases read TGCAGTGCTAGAACAGACCAAAACAATGAGCAGTTCTTC. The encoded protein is CSARTDQNNEQFF.